Included here is one TCR beta chain sequence, with context. Its antigen is not identified. CD4+ T cells from unexposed donors were obtained before the COVID-19 pandemic (2011-2018). Isolation of CD4+ T cells took place after about 10 days in culture. Cells permitting, SARS-CoV-2 S/N and four cold-coronavirus spikes were tested on unexposed-donor CD4+ T cells. About 2 million PBMCs per well were cultured with approximately 10 IU/ml IL-2. Cultures received half-medium IL-2 refreshes on days 3 and 7. The table came from immunoSEQ multiplex PCR; TCRdb's copy has only in-frame clones and leaves some out. The data show some 29,000 clones, around 79% seen once. This record belongs to a study of CD4 T cells in relation to SARS-CoV-2 and coronaviruses. Trimming removed 7 bases from V and 6 bases from J, with 26 bases in between. This CDR3 is built from 17 residues. Germline V gives CDR1 MGHDK, CDR2 SYGVNS.

The V gene is TRBV25-1, the J gene TRBJ2-3; D call uncertain. Material: CD4+ T cells from PBMCs, cultured in vitro. The sequence was obtained from a human donor in good health. Written as DNA, the CDR3 is TGTGCCAGCACAGGACCCTTGCTAGGTAACCAAGGCGATACGCAGTATTTT. Its protein product is CASTGPLLGNQGDTQYF.